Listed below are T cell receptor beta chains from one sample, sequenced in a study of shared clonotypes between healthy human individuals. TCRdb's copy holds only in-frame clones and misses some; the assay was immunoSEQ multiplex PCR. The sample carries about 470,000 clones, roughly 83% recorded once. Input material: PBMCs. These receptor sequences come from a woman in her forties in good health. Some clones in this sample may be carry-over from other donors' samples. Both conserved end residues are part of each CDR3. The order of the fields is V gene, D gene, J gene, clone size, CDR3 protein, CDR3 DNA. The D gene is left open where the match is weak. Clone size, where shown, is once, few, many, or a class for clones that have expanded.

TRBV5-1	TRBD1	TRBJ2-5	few	CASSRFGTGVSRTQYF	TGCGCCAGCAGCCGTTTCGGGACAGGGGTCTCTCGGACCCAGTACTTC
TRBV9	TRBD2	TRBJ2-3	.	CATSPGLAGGPSTDTQYF	TGTGCCACCTCCCCGGGACTAGCGGGAGGACCAAGCACAGATACGCAGTATTTT
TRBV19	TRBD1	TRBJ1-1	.	CASNLRQGLGTEAFF	TGTGCCAGTAACCTTCGACAGGGCCTGGGAACTGAAGCTTTCTTT
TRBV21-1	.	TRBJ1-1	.	CASSKQEKGTEAFF	TGTGCCAGCAGCAAACAGGAGAAGGGCACTGAAGCTTTCTTT
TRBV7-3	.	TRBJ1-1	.	CASSLQGYTEAFF	TGTGCCAGCAGCTTACAGGGGTACACTGAAGCTTTCTTT
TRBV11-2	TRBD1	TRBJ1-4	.	CASSLRTGFRNEKLFF	TGTGCCAGCAGCCTCCGGACAGGGTTTCGTAATGAAAAACTGTTTTTT
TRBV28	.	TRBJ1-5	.	CASRETNQPQHF	TGTGCCAGCAGGGAGACCAATCAGCCCCAGCATTTT
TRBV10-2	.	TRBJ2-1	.	CATLELGKAYNEQFF	TGCGCCACCCTAGAATTGGGGAAAGCCTACAATGAGCAGTTCTTC
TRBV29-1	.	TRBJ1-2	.	CSVEADQQDGYTF	TGCAGCGTTGAAGCGGACCAGCAGGATGGCTACACCTTC
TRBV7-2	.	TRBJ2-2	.	CASRDGTSTGELFF	TGTGCCAGCAGGGACGGGACTTCCACCGGGGAGCTGTTTTTT
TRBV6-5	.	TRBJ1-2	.	CASSYSRVRGYGYTF	TGTGCCAGCAGTTACTCGAGGGTCCGGGGCTATGGCTACACCTTC
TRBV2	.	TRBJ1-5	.	CASSETRWNNQPQHF	TGTGCCAGCAGTGAGACTCGTTGGAACAATCAGCCCCAGCATTTT
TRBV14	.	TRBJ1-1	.	CASSQDLRSEAFF	TGTGCCAGCAGCCAAGATCTACGATCTGAAGCTTTCTTT
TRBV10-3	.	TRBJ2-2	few	CAIKGHLTGELFF	TGTGCCATCAAGGGACACCTCACCGGGGAGCTGTTTTTT
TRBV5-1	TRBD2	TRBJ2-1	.	CASSFVPPGLAGVGYNEQFF	TGCGCCAGCAGCTTCGTCCCCCCGGGACTAGCGGGAGTCGGATACAATGAGCAGTTCTTC
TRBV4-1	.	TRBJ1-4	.	CASSRDPGPLPKKLFF	TGCGCCAGCAGCCGCGACCCGGGACCCCTGCCGAAAAAACTGTTTTTT
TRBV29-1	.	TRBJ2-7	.	CSVQGLAGLEQYF	TGCAGCGTACAGGGGCTAGCGGGCCTCGAGCAGTACTTC
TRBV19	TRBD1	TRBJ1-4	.	CASTLSGQGRQGRKLFF	TGTGCCAGTACCTTGTCCGGACAGGGACGGCAGGGAAGAAAACTGTTTTTT
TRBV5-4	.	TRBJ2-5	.	CASSLPQQETQYF	TGTGCCAGCAGCTTGCCCCAGCAAGAGACCCAGTACTTC
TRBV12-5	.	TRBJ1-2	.	CASGPDRRNGYTF	TGTGCTAGTGGTCCGGACAGAAGGAATGGCTACACCTTC
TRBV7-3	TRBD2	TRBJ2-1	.	CASSWAGGPQNEQFF	TGTGCCAGCAGCTGGGCGGGAGGGCCGCAGAATGAGCAGTTCTTC
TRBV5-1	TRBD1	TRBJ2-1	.	CASSLVGTGFNNEQFF	TGCGCCAGCAGCTTGGTTGGGACAGGTTTTAACAATGAGCAGTTCTTC
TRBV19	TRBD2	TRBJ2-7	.	CASSMGGSGNYEQYF	TGTGCCAGTAGTATGGGCGGGAGTGGGAACTACGAGCAGTACTTC
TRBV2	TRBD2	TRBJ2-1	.	CASSVGTSGYNEQFF	TGTGCCAGCAGTGTGGGGACTAGCGGCTACAATGAGCAGTTCTTC
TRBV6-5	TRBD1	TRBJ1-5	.	CASRLTGGGRQPQHF	TGTGCCAGCAGACTAACAGGGGGGGGCCGGCAGCCCCAGCATTTT
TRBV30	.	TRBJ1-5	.	CAWRGPGEGQPQHF	TGTGCCTGGAGGGGCCCGGGGGAGGGGCAGCCCCAGCATTTT
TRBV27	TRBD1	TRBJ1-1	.	CASIGTGGYTEAFF	TGTGCCAGCATTGGGACAGGGGGGTACACTGAAGCTTTCTTT
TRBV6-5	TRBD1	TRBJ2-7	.	CASSYGQGASYEQYF	TGTGCCAGCAGTTACGGGCAGGGGGCCTCCTACGAGCAGTACTTC
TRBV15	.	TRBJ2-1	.	CATSRDQGSYNEQFF	TGTGCCACCAGCAGAGATCAAGGGTCCTACAATGAGCAGTTCTTC
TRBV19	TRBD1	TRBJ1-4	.	CASSMGQGASGEKLFF	TGTGCCAGTAGTATGGGACAGGGGGCGTCGGGTGAAAAACTGTTTTTT
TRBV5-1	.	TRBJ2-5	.	CASSLAGNSETQYF	TGCGCCAGCAGCTTGGCTGGAAACTCAGAGACCCAGTACTTC
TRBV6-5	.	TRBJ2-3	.	CASRTWGDTDTQYF	TGTGCCAGCAGGACATGGGGGGATACAGATACGCAGTATTTT
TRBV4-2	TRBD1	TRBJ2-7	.	CASSQPGQGPGEQYF	TGTGCCAGCAGCCAGCCGGGACAGGGCCCGGGCGAGCAGTACTTC
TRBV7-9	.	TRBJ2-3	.	CASSRTLNTQYF	TGTGCCAGCAGCAGAACCCTCAATACGCAGTATTTT
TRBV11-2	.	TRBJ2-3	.	CASSLDLSTDTQYF	TGTGCCAGCAGCTTAGATCTCAGCACAGATACGCAGTATTTT
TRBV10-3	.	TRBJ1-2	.	CAISESAGSSYGYTF	TGTGCCATCAGTGAGTCGGCAGGGTCTAGCTATGGCTACACCTTC
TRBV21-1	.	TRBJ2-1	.	CASRVLHHSDNEQFF	TGTGCCAGCAGGGTGCTACACCATTCCGACAATGAGCAGTTCTTC
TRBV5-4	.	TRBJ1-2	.	CASSPDGGTTNYGYTF	TGTGCCAGCAGCCCCGATGGTGGGACTACTAACTATGGCTACACCTTC
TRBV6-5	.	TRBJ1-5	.	CASSSPGQPQHF	TGTGCCAGCAGTTCGCCGGGACAACCCCAGCATTTT
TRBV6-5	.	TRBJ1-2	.	CASSYRVGLGYTF	TGTGCCAGCAGTTACAGGGTAGGACTTGGCTACACCTTC
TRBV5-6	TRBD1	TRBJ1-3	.	CASSTSTGGSGNTIYF	TGTGCCAGCAGCACTTCGACAGGGGGCTCTGGAAACACCATATATTTT
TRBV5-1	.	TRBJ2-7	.	CASSSDGNEQYF	TGCGCCAGCAGCTCGGACGGGAACGAGCAGTACTTC
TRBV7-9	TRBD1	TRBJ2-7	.	CASSSGQGIYEQYF	TGTGCCAGCAGCTCGGGACAGGGGATCTACGAGCAGTACTTC
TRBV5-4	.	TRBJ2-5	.	CASSLAGRHQETQYF	TGTGCCAGCAGCTTGGCTGGTCGGCACCAAGAGACCCAGTACTTC
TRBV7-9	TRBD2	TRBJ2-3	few	CASSLVAGLRQDTQYF	TGTGCCAGCAGCTTAGTAGCGGGATTACGGCAAGATACGCAGTATTTT
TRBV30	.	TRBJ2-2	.	CAWSVRQDTGELFF	TGTGCCTGGAGTGTACGCCAAGACACCGGGGAGCTGTTTTTT
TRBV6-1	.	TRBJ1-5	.	CASSLASQPQHF	TGTGCCAGCAGCCTTGCGTCTCAGCCCCAGCATTTT
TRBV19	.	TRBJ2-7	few	CASSLPRGGSYEQYF	TGTGCCAGTAGTCTACCCCGGGGCGGTTCCTACGAGCAGTACTTC
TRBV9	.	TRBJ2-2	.	CASNQNTGELFF	TGTGCCAGCAACCAGAACACCGGGGAGCTGTTTTTT
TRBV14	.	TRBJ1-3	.	CASSQVGVSGNTIYF	TGTGCCAGCAGCCAAGTTGGGGTTTCGGGAAACACCATATATTTT
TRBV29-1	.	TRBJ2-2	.	CSVARDLNTGELFF	TGCAGCGTTGCCCGGGACCTAAACACCGGGGAGCTGTTTTTT
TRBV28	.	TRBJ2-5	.	CASSNLQRARETQYF	TGTGCCAGCAGTAACCTCCAGCGGGCCCGGGAGACCCAGTACTTC